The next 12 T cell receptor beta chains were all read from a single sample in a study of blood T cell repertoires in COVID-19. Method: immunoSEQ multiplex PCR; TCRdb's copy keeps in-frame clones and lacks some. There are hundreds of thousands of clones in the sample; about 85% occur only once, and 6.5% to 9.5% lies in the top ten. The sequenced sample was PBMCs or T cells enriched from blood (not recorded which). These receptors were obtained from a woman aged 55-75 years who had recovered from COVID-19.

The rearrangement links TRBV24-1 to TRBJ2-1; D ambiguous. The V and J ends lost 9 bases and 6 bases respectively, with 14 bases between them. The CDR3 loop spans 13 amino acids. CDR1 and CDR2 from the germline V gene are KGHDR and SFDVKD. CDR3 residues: CATQAGQPNEQFF. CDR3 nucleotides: TGTGCCACCCAAGCAGGCCAACCCAATGAGCAGTTCTTC.

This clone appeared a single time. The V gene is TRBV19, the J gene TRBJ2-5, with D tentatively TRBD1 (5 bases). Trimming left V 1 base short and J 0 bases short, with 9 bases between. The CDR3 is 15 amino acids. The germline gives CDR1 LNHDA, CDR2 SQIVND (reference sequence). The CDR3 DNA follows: TGTGCCAGTAGTATAGTCTGGGGCCACCAAGAGACCCAGTACTTC. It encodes CASSIVWGHQETQYF.

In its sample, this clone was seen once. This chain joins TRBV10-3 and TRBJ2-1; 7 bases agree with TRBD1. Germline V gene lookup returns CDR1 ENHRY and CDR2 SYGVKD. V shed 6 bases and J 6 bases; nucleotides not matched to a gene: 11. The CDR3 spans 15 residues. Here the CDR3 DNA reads TGTGCCATCAGCTCCCTGACAGGGCCCGTCAATGAGCAGTTCTTC. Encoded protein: CAISSLTGPVNEQFF.

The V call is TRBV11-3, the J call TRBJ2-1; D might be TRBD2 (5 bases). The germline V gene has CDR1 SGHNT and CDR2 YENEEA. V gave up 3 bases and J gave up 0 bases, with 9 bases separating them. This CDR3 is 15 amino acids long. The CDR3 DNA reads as TGTGCCAGCAGCTTTGAGGGTCTCTCCTACAATGAGCAGTTCTTC. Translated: CASSFEGLSYNEQFF.

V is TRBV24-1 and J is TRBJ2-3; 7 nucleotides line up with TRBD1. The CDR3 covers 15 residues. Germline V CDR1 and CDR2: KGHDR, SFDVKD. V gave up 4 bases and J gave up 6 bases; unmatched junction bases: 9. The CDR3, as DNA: TGTGCCACCAGTGACTTTCTCGACAGGGCGGATACGCAGTATTTT. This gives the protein CATSDFLDRADTQYF.

CDR3 in amino acids: CASSGKGLAGGTPLDTQYF. CDR3 bases: TGTGCCAGCAGTGGAAAGGGACTAGCGGGGGGCACTCCCCTAGATACGCAGTATTTT. This chain connects TRBV2 to TRBJ2-3; TRBD2 aligns across 15 bases. V shed 4 bases, J shed 5 bases, and the junction held 13 bases outside the gene matches. Germline V gene sequence: CDR1 SNHLY, CDR2 FYNNEI. The CDR3 is 19 residues long.

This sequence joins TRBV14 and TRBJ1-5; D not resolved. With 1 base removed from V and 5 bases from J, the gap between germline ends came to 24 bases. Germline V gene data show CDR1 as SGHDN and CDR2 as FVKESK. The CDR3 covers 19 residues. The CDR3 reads CASSQGPVRYIFMHQPQHF. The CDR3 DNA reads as TGTGCCAGCAGCCAAGGTCCCGTACGCTATATCTTTATGCATCAGCCCCAGCATTTT.

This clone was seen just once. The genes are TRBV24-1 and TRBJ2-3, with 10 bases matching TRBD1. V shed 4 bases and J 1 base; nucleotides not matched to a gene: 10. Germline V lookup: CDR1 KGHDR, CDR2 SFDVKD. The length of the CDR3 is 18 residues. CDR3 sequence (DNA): TGTGCCACCAGTGACCCACTCGAAGACAGGGGGCGCACAGATACGCAGTATTTT. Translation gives CATSDPLEDRGRTDTQYF.

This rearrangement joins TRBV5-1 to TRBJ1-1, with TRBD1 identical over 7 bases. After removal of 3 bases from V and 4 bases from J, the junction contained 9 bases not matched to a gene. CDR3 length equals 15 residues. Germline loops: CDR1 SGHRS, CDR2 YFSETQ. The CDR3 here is CASSSTGLVGTEAFF. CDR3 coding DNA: TGCGCCAGCAGCTCGACAGGGTTAGTAGGCACTGAAGCTTTCTTT.

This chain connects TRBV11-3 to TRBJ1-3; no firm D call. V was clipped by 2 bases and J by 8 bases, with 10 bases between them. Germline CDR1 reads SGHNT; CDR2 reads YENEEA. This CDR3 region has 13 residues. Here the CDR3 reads CASSLTPGDTIYF. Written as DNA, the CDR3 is TGTGCCAGCAGCTTAACTCCCGGGGACACCATATATTTT.

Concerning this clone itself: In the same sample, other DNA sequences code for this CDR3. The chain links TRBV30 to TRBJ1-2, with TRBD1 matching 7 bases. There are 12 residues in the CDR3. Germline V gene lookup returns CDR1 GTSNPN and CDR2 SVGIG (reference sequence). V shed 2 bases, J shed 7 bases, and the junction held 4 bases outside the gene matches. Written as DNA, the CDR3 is TGTGCCTGGAGTCCACAGGGGTCTGGCTACACCTTC. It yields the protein CAWSPQGSGYTF. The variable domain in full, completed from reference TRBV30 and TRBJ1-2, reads SQTIHQWPATLVQPVGSPLSLECTVEGTSNPNLYWYRQAAGRGLQLLFYSVGIGQISSEVPQNLSASRPQDRQFILSSKKLLLSDSGFYLCAWSPQGSGYTFGSGTRLTVV.

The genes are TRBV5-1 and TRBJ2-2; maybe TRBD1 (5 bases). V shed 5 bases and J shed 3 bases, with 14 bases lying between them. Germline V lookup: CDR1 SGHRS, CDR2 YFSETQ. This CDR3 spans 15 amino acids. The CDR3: CASSVVQGYTGELFF. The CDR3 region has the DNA TGCGCCAGCAGTGTCGTTCAGGGCTACACCGGGGAGCTGTTTTTT.